This T cell receptor beta chain is from a study of blood T cell repertoires in COVID-19. Across the whole study: COVID-19 samples collected from the United States, Italy and Spain covered acute and convalescent phases.

Trimming removed 2 bases at V and 7 bases at J, with 17 bases between. In germline, CDR1 is MNHNS, CDR2 SASEGT. This CDR3 spans 15 amino acids. Some clones are missing from TCRdb's copy, which holds only in-frame ones; the method was immunoSEQ multiplex PCR. The table shows about 120,000 clones, with around four fifths occurring only once. This clone was observed once. The chain combines TRBV6-1 with TRBJ1-2; weak D call: TRBD1 (6 bases). This receptor was taken from a human donor in a cohort sampled during active COVID-19. The material sequenced was peripheral blood. Here the CDR3 reads CASSESGGASRGYTF. The CDR3 DNA follows: TGTGCCAGCAGTGAATCCGGGGGGGCATCTCGTGGCTACACCTTC.